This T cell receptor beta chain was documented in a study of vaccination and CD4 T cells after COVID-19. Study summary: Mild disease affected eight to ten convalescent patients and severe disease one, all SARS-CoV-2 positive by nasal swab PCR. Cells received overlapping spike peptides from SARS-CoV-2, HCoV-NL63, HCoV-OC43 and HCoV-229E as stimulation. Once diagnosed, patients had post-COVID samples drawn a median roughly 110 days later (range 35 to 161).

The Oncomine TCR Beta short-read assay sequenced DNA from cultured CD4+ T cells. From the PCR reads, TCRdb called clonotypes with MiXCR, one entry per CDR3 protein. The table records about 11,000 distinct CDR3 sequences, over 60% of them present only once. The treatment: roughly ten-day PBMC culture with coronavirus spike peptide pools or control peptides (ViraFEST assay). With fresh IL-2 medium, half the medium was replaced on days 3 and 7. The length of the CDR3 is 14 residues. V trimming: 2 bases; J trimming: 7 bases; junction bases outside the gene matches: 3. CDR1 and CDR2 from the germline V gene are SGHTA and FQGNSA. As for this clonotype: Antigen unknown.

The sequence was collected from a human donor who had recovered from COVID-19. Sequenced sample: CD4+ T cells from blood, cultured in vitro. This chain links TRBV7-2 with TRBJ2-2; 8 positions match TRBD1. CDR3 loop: CASSLQGAVGELFF. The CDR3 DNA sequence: TGTGCCAGCAGCTTACAGGGGGCGGTCGGGGAGCTGTTTTTT. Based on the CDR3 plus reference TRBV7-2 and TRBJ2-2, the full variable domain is GAGVSQSPSNKVTEKGKDVELRCDPISGHTALYWYRQSLGQGLEFLIYFQGNSAPDKSGLPSDRFSAERTGGSVSTLTIQRTQQEDSAVYLCASSLQGAVGELFFGEGSRLTVL.